The rows below give T cell receptor beta chains drawn from one sample of a study of T cells expressing NK-cell markers. Each CDR3 protein gets one entry in TCRdb, which reprocessed the 5' RACE reads and gives no DNA. This sample carries some 440,000 distinct CDR3 sequences, with more than 1.4% going to the ten biggest clones. Sequencing was performed on blood T cells: a sorted CD56 or NKG2C T cell subset, CD4+ or CD8+ T cells, or bulk PBMC T cells (not recorded which). The receptor source for this set is a woman between 50 and 59 years old in good health. The CDR3 runs from the conserved cysteine through the conserved F or W. Each record gives: J gene, CDR3 length, V gene, CDR3 protein.

j_gene: TRBJ2-3
len: 17
v_gene: TRBV20-1
CDR3aa: CSASLPGSGNRGDTQYF

j_gene: TRBJ1-1
len: 15
v_gene: TRBV28
CDR3aa: CASSLGGTKNTEAFF

j_gene: TRBJ2-1
len: 18
v_gene: TRBV7-8
CDR3aa: CASSLRKKTGALYNEQFF

j_gene: TRBJ1-5
len: 14
v_gene: TRBV20-1
CDR3aa: CSARGTEGHQPQHF

j_gene: TRBJ2-1
len: 16
v_gene: TRBV27
CDR3aa: CASRERVLVPGDEQFF

j_gene: TRBJ2-7
len: 17
v_gene: TRBV9
CDR3aa: CASSSEGAGGPSYEQYF

j_gene: TRBJ2-3
len: 16
v_gene: TRBV20-1
CDR3aa: CSARDRRGALADTQYF

j_gene: TRBJ2-3
len: 13
v_gene: TRBV24-1
CDR3aa: CATGAADTHTQYF

j_gene: TRBJ1-3
len: 15
v_gene: TRBV6-2/TRBV6-3
CDR3aa: CASSYSPIGGNTIYF

j_gene: TRBJ1-5
len: 14
v_gene: TRBV25-1
CDR3aa: CASSEMFSNQPQHF

j_gene: TRBJ2-3
len: 13
v_gene: TRBV6-1
CDR3aa: CASSEPQIDTQYF

j_gene: TRBJ2-5
len: 15
v_gene: TRBV10-3
CDR3aa: CAISEPRQLQETQYF

j_gene: TRBJ2-1
len: 16
v_gene: TRBV12-3/TRBV12-4
CDR3aa: CASSLRDRVRGNEQFF

j_gene: TRBJ1-2
len: 14
v_gene: TRBV14
CDR3aa: CASSLFNADYGYTF

j_gene: TRBJ1-2
len: 16
v_gene: TRBV7-9
CDR3aa: CASSLEVTARGYGYTF

j_gene: TRBJ2-5
len: 13
v_gene: TRBV3-1
CDR3aa: CASSRTSTETQYF

j_gene: TRBJ2-2
len: 15
v_gene: TRBV28
CDR3aa: CASSPSGQGGGELFF

j_gene: TRBJ1-1
len: 15
v_gene: TRBV6-6
CDR3aa: CASRPPVWTSTEAFF

j_gene: TRBJ2-3
len: 16
v_gene: TRBV7-8
CDR3aa: CASSSGTSGRAHTQYF

j_gene: TRBJ1-1
len: 13
v_gene: TRBV2
CDR3aa: CASSRDRGREAFF

j_gene: TRBJ1-3
len: 14
v_gene: TRBV11-2
CDR3aa: CASSPFVSGNTIYF

j_gene: TRBJ2-1
len: 13
v_gene: TRBV19
CDR3aa: CASSIETSGKQFF

j_gene: TRBJ2-1
len: 14
v_gene: TRBV12-3/TRBV12-4
CDR3aa: CASSPPGLGHEQFF

j_gene: TRBJ2-5
len: 17
v_gene: TRBV4-1
CDR3aa: CASSPGLSGTTGETQYF

j_gene: TRBJ1-1
len: 14
v_gene: TRBV19
CDR3aa: CASTLYTGSTEAFF

j_gene: TRBJ2-5
len: 18
v_gene: TRBV6-5
CDR3aa: CASSYSGLAGVPGETQYF

j_gene: TRBJ2-1
len: 15
v_gene: TRBV19
CDR3aa: CASSIESGTLHEQFF

j_gene: TRBJ2-3
len: 15
v_gene: TRBV4-1
CDR3aa: CASSQTSGGADTQYF

j_gene: TRBJ2-7
len: 13
v_gene: TRBV7-9
CDR3aa: CASSPATPYEQYF

j_gene: TRBJ2-1
len: 14
v_gene: TRBV12-3/TRBV12-4
CDR3aa: CASSPRTAYNEQFF

j_gene: TRBJ1-1
len: 17
v_gene: TRBV5-1
CDR3aa: CASSLVPNLVLSTEAFF

j_gene: TRBJ2-2
len: 16
v_gene: TRBV11-2
CDR3aa: CASSFLGLANTGELFF

j_gene: TRBJ2-3
len: 13
v_gene: TRBV14
CDR3aa: CASSMGLIDTQYF

j_gene: TRBJ1-2
len: 15
v_gene: TRBV10-3
CDR3aa: CAISAEDRLFYGYTF

j_gene: TRBJ2-2
len: 15
v_gene: TRBV9
CDR3aa: CASSEGGTGPGELFF

j_gene: TRBJ2-2
len: 18
v_gene: TRBV7-3
CDR3aa: CASSFLGVGSMNTGELFF

j_gene: TRBJ2-4
len: 14
v_gene: TRBV5-4
CDR3aa: CASSLWGAKNIQYF

j_gene: TRBJ2-1
len: 17
v_gene: TRBV7-9
CDR3aa: CASSSTPDRAYYNEQFF

j_gene: TRBJ1-1
len: 15
v_gene: TRBV4-1
CDR3aa: CASSQGGGRGTEAFF

j_gene: TRBJ1-5
len: 14
v_gene: TRBV6-5
CDR3aa: CASSPDTANQPQHF

j_gene: TRBJ2-7
len: 17
v_gene: TRBV15
CDR3aa: CATSRDYPGLAGVEQYF

j_gene: TRBJ2-1
len: 14
v_gene: TRBV2
CDR3aa: CASSGTGRNNEQFF

j_gene: TRBJ2-1
len: 13
v_gene: TRBV7-9
CDR3aa: CASSVQGGYEQFF

j_gene: TRBJ2-1
len: 13
v_gene: TRBV3-1
CDR3aa: CASSQDRGGEQFF

j_gene: TRBJ2-4
len: 11
v_gene: TRBV15
CDR3aa: CATSMREIQYF

j_gene: TRBJ2-3
len: 16
v_gene: TRBV5-5
CDR3aa: CASSLIGQGPADTQYF

j_gene: TRBJ2-5
len: 16
v_gene: TRBV15
CDR3aa: CATSPGLAGGMETQYF

j_gene: TRBJ2-3
len: 16
v_gene: TRBV12-3/TRBV12-4
CDR3aa: CASSLGSGLITDTQYF

j_gene: TRBJ2-5
len: 15
v_gene: TRBV20-1
CDR3aa: CSARGLGEGRETQYF

j_gene: TRBJ1-1
len: 15
v_gene: TRBV7-9
CDR3aa: CASSSTGIRISEAFF

j_gene: TRBJ2-6
len: 18
v_gene: TRBV6-5
CDR3aa: CASSYRLAGVVGANVLTF

j_gene: TRBJ2-2
len: 14
v_gene: TRBV7-3
CDR3aa: CASSLRGPTGELFF

j_gene: TRBJ1-5
len: 13
v_gene: TRBV5-1
CDR3aa: CASSLGRDQPQHF

j_gene: TRBJ1-1
len: 15
v_gene: TRBV20-1
CDR3aa: CSASGGGQLNTEAFF

j_gene: TRBJ2-2
len: 18
v_gene: TRBV4-1
CDR3aa: CASSQGFGGRGNTGELFF

j_gene: TRBJ2-2
len: 14
v_gene: TRBV30
CDR3aa: CACQTGTRTGELFF

j_gene: TRBJ2-1
len: 14
v_gene: TRBV7-3
CDR3aa: CASSFATQGHEQFF